This T cell receptor (beta chain) was recovered during a study of metastatic and nonmetastatic thyroid tumors (dated by TCRdb to 2019 to 2021). Regarding the study in general: Repertoires were compared across peripheral blood and tumor or nodule tissue samples from malignant and benign thyroid patients.

Results and caveats for the whole study, not just this receptor: In both blood and tumor samples, TCR beta diversity was reported to be significantly higher in malignant tumors than in benign nodules.

In its sample, this clone was seen once. Its recognized antigen is unknown. No much larger clone exists at a distance of one base, and base qualities are not known. One read provides weak support. The library was built by means of PCR. TCRdb lists the instrument as Illumina HiSeq 4000. High-throughput sequencing was used to profile the CDR3 region of the TCR beta-chain in every patient. Concerning the study's data processing: The researchers built a classifier to tell apart papillary thyroid cancer patients with distant metastasis, based on CDR3 differences among clinicopathological groups. Repertoire diversity was assessed with the Shannon index, and tumor-blood repertoire similarity with the Morisita-Horn index. TCRdb handled the public reads itself, with Q25 trimming in fastp and clone calling in MiXCR, and kept productive beta chains. The V and J calls come from TCRdb's annotation, not from the publication. In this sample the table shows thousands of clones, 30% to 35% of which occur a single time. Around 33% of the sample belongs to the ten largest clones.

No treatment had been received by any patient before thyroid surgery. The study retrospectively analysed patient clinical samples collected from the early 2010s to the late 2010s using T-cell receptor beta sequencing. This clonotype originated in a female donor with papillary thyroid cancer or a benign thyroid nodule (not recorded which). Some clones in this sample may be carry-over from other donors' samples. Input material: adjacent normal tissue.

For the CDR3, the sequence is CASSPRLLWVTGELFF. The sequenced DNA: TGTGCCAGCAGCCCCCGTTTGTTGTGGGTCACCGGGGAGCTGTTTTTT. The sequence is built from TRBV9 and TRBJ2-2; no confident D gene assignment can be made. From its cysteine to its phenylalanine, the CDR3 spans 16 amino acids. The sequence is cut down to CDR3 DNA, 48 bases in frame from base 1. Trimming costs V 4 bases and J 4 bases, and their ends lie 17 bases apart. The germline V gene gives CDR1 as SGDLS and CDR2 as YYNGEE.